This T cell receptor beta chain is from a study of blood T cell repertoires in COVID-19. In the study overall: The cDNA or gDNA used as material had been derived from T cells, B-cell-depleted T cells, or PBMCs.

Only in-frame clones appear in the TCRdb table, and some are missing; sequencing was by immunoSEQ multiplex PCR. The sample yields 250,000 or so clones, approximately 85% seen once. CDR1 is SGHNT, CDR2 YYREEE, per germline (reference sequence). The V segment lost 4 bases and the J segment 3 bases; nucleotides outside the gene matches: 8. CDR3 length: 15 residues. Up to 2 weeks before entering the study, exposed participants had met a COVID-19 case. Sequenced input: PBMCs or T cells enriched from blood (not recorded which). This TCR came from a woman between 45 and 65 years old who had been exposed to COVID-19. The chain recombines TRBV5-4 with TRBJ1-2; 8 bases line up with TRBD1. CDR3 nucleotide sequence: TGTGCCAGCAGCCCAAGGACAGGGTGGCACTATGGCTACACCTTC. Encoded protein: CASSPRTGWHYGYTF.